This TCR beta chain stems from a study of T cell repertoires in cytomegalovirus infection. Study details: Matching HLA type and CMV infection were both indicated by public TCR beta signatures.

TCRdb fed the reads into MiXCR, producing one record per CDR3 protein. The repertoire holds about 190,000 distinct CDR3 sequences, with over 25% as singletons. In the case of this clonotype: Its antigen remains unidentified. This may come from a read error, since a much larger clone is one base off.

Study-wide points: HLA-C-restricted CMV-specific TCR beta clonotypes prevailed in the ex vivo response. Summed frequency of public TCR beta families distinguished CMV carriers with the relevant HLA.

The germline CDR1 and CDR2 sequences are SGHTA and FQGNSA. Trimming stripped 4 bases from V and 2 bases from J, with 11 bases between. There are 14 residues in the CDR3. The origin of this receptor is a human donor in good health (CMV status not recorded). Some clones in this sample may be carry-over from other donors' samples. The chain is built from TRBV7-2 and TRBJ1-1, with D possibly TRBD1 on 5 matching bases. Material: PBMCs. The CDR3 reads CASSYSGINTEAFF. The CDR3 DNA sequence: TGTGCCAGCAGCTACTCAGGGATAAACACTGAAGCTTTCTTT.